This T cell receptor (beta chain) was documented in a study of blood T cell repertoires in COVID-19. In the original workflow: Amplification from reference gene primers served as the basis for estimated nucleated cell counts. TCRdb's table, derived via immunoSEQ multiplex PCR, lists solely in-frame clones and lacks some. The V and J calls and clone size are taken from that table; D and trimming were inferred from the DNA. The sample includes 270,000 or so clones, roughly nine tenths of them seen just once. Germline-derived CDR1 and CDR2 are SGHRS and YFSETQ. The J segment lost 3 bases and the V segment lost 1 base, leaving 9 bases of the junction unmatched. The CDR3 sequence is 17 residues long. Followed longitudinally, the Seattle patients had been enrolled during active infection.

The sequencing input was peripheral blood. The chain couples TRBV5-1 to TRBJ1-3; 8 bases align to TRBD1. The TCR was taken from a woman aged 25 to 39 with COVID-19, enrolled during active disease. CDR3 in DNA: TGCGCCAGCAGCTTGTCCTGGACAGGGACGGATGGAAACACCATATATTTT. As protein: CASSLSWTGTDGNTIYF.